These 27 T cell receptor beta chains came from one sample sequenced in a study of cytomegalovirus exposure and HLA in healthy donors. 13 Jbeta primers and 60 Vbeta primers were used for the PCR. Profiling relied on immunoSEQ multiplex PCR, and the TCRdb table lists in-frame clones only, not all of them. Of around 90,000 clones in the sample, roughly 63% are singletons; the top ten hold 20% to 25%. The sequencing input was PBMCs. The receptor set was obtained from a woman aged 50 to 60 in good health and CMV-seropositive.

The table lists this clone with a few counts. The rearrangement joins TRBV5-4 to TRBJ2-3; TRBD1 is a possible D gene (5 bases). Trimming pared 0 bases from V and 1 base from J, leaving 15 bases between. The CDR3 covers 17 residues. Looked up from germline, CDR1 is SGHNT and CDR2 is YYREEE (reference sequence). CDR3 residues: CASSLVESATGTDTQYF. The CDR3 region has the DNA TGTGCCAGCAGCTTGGTAGAGTCAGCGACAGGCACAGATACGCAGTATTTT.

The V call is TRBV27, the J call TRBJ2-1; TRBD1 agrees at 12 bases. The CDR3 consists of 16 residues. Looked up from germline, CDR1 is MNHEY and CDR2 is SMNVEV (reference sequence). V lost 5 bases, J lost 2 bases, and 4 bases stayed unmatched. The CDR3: CASSPGTGGAYNEQFF. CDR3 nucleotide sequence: TGTGCCAGCAGTCCCGGGACAGGGGGCGCCTACAATGAGCAGTTCTTC.

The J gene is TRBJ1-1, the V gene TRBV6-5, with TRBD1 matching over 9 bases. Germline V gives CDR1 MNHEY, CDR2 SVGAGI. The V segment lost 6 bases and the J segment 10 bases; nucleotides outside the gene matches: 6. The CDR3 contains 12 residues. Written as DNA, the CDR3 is TGTGCCAGCAGACCTACAGGGGGCCGAGCTTTCTTT. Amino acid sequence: CASRPTGGRAFF.

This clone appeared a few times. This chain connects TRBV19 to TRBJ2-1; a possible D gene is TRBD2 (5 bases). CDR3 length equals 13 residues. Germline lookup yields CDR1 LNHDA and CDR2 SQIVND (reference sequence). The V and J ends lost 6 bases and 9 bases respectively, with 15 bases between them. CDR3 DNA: TGTGCCAGTAGCACGATAGAGGGAAGTGAGCAGTTCTTC. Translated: CASSTIEGSEQFF.

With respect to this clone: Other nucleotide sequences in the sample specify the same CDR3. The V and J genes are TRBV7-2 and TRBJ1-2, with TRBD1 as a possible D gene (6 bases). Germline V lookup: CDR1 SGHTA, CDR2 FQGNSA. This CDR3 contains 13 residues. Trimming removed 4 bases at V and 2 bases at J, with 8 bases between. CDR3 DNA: TGTGCCAGCAGCTCCGGACAGAACTATGGCTACACCTTC. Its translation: CASSSGQNYGYTF.

The CDR3 spells CASSLGLALNYGYTF. The CDR3 DNA is TGCGCCAGCAGCTTGGGTTTAGCGCTTAACTATGGCTACACCTTC. V is TRBV5-1 and J is TRBJ1-2; D is unclear. The CDR3 extends over 15 amino acids. Germline CDR1 is SGHRS and CDR2 is YFSETQ. V lost 0 bases and J lost 1, with 10 bases in between.

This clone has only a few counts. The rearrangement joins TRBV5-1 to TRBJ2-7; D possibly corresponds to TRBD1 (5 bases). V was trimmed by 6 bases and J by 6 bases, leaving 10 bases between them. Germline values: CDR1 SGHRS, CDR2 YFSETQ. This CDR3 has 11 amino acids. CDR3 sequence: CASTLDSEQYF. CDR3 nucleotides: TGCGCCAGCACCCTCGACAGCGAGCAGTACTTC.

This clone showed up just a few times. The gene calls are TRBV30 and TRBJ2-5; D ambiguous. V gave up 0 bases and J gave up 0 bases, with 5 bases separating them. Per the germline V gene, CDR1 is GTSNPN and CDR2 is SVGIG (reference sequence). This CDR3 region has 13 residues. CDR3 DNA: TGTGCCTGGAGTGTGAGCGACCAAGAGACCCAGTACTTC. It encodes CAWSVSDQETQYF.

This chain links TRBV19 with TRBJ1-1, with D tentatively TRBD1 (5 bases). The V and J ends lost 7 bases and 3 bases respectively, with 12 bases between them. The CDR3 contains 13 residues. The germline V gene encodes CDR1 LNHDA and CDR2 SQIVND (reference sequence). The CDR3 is CASKPGLHTEAFF. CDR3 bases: TGTGCCAGTAAGCCGGGACTCCACACTGAAGCTTTCTTT.

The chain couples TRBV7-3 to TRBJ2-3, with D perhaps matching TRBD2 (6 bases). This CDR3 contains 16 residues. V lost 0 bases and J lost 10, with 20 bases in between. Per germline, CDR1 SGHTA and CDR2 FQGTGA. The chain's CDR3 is CASSLTEEGDPPPQYF. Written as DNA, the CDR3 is TGTGCCAGCAGCTTAACGGAGGAGGGCGACCCCCCTCCGCAGTATTTT.

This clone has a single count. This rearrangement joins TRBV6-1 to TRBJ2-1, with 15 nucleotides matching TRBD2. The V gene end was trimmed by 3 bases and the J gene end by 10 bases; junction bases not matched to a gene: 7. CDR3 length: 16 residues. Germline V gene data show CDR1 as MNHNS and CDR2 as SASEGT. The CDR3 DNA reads TGTGCCAGCAGTGAGTTTCGGACTAGCGGGGGGGACGAGCAGTTCTTC. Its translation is CASSEFRTSGGDEQFF.

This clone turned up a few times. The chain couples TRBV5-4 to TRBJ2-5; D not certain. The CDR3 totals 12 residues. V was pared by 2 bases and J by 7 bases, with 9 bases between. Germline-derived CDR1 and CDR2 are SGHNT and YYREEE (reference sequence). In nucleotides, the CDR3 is TGTGCCAGCAGCTTTGGCCCATCGACCCAGTACTTC. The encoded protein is CASSFGPSTQYF.

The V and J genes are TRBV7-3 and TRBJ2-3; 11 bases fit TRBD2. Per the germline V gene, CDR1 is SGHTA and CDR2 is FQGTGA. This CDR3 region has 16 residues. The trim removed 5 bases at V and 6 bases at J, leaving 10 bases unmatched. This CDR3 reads CASSAIAGGPGDTQYF. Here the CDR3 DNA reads TGTGCCAGCAGCGCCATAGCGGGGGGGCCGGGCGATACGCAGTATTTT.

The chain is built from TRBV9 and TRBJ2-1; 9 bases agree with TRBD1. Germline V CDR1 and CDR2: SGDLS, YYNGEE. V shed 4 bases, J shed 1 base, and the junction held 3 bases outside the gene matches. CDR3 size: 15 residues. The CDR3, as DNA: TGTGCCAGCAGCCTCGACAGGGGGTCCTACAATGAGCAGTTCTTC. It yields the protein CASSLDRGSYNEQFF.

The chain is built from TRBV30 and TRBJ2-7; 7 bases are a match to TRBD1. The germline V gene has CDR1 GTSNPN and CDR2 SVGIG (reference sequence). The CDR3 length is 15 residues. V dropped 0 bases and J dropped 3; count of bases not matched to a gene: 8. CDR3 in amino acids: CAWSVRKGAGYEQYF. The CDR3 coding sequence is TGTGCCTGGAGTGTACGGAAGGGGGCAGGCTACGAGCAGTACTTC.

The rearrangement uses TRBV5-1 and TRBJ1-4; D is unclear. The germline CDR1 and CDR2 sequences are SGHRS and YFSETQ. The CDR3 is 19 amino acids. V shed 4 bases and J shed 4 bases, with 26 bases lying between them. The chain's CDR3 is CASSPEDSGSIYLNEKLFF. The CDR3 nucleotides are TGCGCCAGCAGCCCCGAGGATTCGGGGTCGATCTACCTTAATGAAAAACTGTTTTTT.

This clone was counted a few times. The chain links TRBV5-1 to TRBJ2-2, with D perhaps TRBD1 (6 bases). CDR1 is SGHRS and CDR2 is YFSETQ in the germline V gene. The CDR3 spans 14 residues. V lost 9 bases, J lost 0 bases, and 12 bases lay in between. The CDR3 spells CATKGDANTGELFF. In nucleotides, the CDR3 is TGCGCCACCAAGGGGGATGCGAACACCGGGGAGCTGTTTTTT.

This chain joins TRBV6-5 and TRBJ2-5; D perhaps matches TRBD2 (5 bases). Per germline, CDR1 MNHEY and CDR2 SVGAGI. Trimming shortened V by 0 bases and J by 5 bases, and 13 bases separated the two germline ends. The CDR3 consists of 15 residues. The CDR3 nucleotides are TGTGCCAGCAGTTACTCGTCCGGGGAAGGGGAGACCCAGTACTTC. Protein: CASSYSSGEGETQYF.

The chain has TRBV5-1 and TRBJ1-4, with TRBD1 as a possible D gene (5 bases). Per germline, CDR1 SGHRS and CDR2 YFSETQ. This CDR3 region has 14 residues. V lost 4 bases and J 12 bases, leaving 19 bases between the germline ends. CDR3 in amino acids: CASSPNGQGGELFF. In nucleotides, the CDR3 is TGCGCCAGCAGCCCAAACGGGCAGGGAGGGGAACTGTTTTTT. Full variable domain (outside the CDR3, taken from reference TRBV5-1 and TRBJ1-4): KAGVTQTPRYLIKTRGQQVTLSCSPISGHRSVSWYQQTPGQGLQFLFEYFSETQRNKGNFPGRFSGRQFSNSRSEMNVSTLELGDSALYLCASSPNGQGGELFFGSGTQLSVL.

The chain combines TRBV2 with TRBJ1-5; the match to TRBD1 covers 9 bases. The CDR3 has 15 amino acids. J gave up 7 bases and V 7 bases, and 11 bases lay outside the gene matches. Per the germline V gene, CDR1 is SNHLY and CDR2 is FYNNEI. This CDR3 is CASKPQGAVNQPQHF. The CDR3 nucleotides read TGTGCCAGCAAACCACAGGGGGCGGTTAACCAGCCCCAGCATTTT.

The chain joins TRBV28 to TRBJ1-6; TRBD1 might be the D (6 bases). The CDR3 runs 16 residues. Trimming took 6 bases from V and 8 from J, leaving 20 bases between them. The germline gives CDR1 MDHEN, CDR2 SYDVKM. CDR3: CASRPHSGTRDSPLHF. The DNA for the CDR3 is TGTGCCAGCAGGCCCCATTCCGGGACAAGGGATTCACCCCTCCACTTT.

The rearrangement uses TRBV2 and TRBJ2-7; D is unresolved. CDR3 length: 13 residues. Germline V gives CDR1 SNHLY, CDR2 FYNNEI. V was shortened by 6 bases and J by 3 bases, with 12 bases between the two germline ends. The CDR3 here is CASSPVQFYEQYF. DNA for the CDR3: TGTGCCAGCAGCCCGGTACAGTTCTACGAGCAGTACTTC.

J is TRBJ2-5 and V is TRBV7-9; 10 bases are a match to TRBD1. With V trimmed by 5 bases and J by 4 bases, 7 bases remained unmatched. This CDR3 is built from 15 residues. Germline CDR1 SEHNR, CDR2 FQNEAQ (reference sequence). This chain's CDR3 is CASSARTGGIETQYF. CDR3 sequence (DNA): TGTGCCAGCAGCGCCAGGACAGGGGGGATAGAGACCCAGTACTTC.

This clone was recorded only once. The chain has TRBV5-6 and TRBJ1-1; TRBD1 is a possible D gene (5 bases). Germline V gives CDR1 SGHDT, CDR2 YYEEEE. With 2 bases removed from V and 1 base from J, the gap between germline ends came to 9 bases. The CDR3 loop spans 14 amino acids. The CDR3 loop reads CASSFGQGNTEAFF. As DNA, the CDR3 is TGTGCCAGCAGCTTTGGTCAGGGGAACACTGAAGCTTTCTTT.

CDR3 coding DNA: TGTGCCAGCAGCTCGGGCACAGATACGCAGTATTTT. Protein product: CASSSGTDTQYF. The rearrangement links TRBV5-4 to TRBJ2-3; D remains ambiguous. The V gene's germline CDR1 is SGHNT and CDR2 YYREEE (reference sequence). This CDR3 region has 12 residues. The V and J ends lost 3 bases and 1 base respectively, with 3 bases between them. Full variable domain (remainder filled in from reference TRBV5-4 and TRBJ2-3): ETGVTQSPTHLIKTRGQQVTLRCSSQSGHNTVSWYQQALGQGPQFIFQYYREEENGRGNFPPRFSGLQFPNYSSELNVNALELDDSALYLCASSSGTDTQYFGPGTRLTVL.

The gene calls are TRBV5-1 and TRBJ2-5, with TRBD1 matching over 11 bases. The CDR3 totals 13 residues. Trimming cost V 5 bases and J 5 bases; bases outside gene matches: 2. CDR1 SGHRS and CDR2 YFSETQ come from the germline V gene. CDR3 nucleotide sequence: TGCGCCAGCAGTCGGACAGGGGGCGAGACCCAGTACTTC. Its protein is CASSRTGGETQYF.

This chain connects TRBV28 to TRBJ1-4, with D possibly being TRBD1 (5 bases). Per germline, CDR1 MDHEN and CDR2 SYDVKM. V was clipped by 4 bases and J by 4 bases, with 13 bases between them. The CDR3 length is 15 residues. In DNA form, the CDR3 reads TGTGCCAGCAGTTCCCATCAGGGAAGTAATGAAAAACTGTTTTTT. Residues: CASSSHQGSNEKLFF. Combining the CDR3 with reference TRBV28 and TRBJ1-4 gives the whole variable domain DVKVTQSSRYLVKRTGEKVFLECVQDMDHENMFWYRQDPGLGLRLIYFSYDVKMKEKGDIPEGYSVSREKKERFSLILESASTNQTSMYLCASSSHQGSNEKLFFGSGTQLSVL.